This T cell receptor beta chain was profiled in a study of T-cell reconstitution after alpha-beta-depleted transplantation in children. This clonotype has a count of ten or more. Its antigen remains unidentified. Whole-study findings and limits: T-cell numbers and diversity, one year after transplant, stemmed largely from T cells that were newly produced. As was reported, about two months after transplant, alpha-beta T cells came from several hundred expanded graft clones. At day 60, the high TCRbeta diversity found in some patients originated from recipient T cells and thymic progenitors that had survived.

Researchers prepared the TCRbeta library using unique molecular identifiers, the study reports. In TCRdb, the PCR reads were re-called with MiXCR into one record per CDR3 protein. The profile shows 900,000 or so distinct CDR3 sequences, less than 20% of them singletons. Germline CDR1 MNHEY, CDR2 SVGAGI. Trimming stripped 0 bases from V and 0 bases from J, with 8 bases between. CDR3 length: 15 residues. Material: PBMCs, mostly from graft donor cells, obtained 360 days after TCRalphabeta/CD19-depleted stem cell transplant. The J gene is TRBJ1-1, the V gene TRBV6-5; D is ambiguous. This TCR was recovered from a male patient younger than 18 who had a stem cell transplant for acute lymphoblastic leukemia, so the T cells may come from the graft donor. CDR3 DNA: TGTGCCAGCAGTTACTCGGGCAGTGTGAACACTGAAGCTTTCTTT. Its protein product is CASSYSGSVNTEAFF.